The text below deals with one T cell receptor (beta chain). Its recognized antigen is unknown. No base qualities exist here, and no much larger clone lies one base off it. This sample was included in a study of blood T cell repertoires in COVID-19 (dated by TCRdb to 2018 to 2021). Some background on the complete study: Samples covering the acute and convalescent phases of COVID-19 were provided by collaborators in the United States, Italy and Spain. The prospective study material was composed of cDNA or gDNA derived from T cells, B-cell-depleted T cells, or PBMCs. Subjects who had been exposed to COVID-19, were actively infected with it, or had recovered from it provided the deeply sampled blood TCRbeta repertoires that made up the dataset. The repertoires were made available in a free public database intended to serve as a resource for research on the immune response to SARS-CoV-2. Samples came from the ongoing ImmuneRACE study (first 160 participants) plus 1,254 subjects from 6 global collaborators. The sample metadata nearly always contained a de-identified subject ID, COVID-19 status, age in years and sex. Where available, HLA class I and class II types were obtained from metadata supplied by the sample provider rather than from assay-based typing. Findings and caveats that apply to the study as a whole: How much clinical and demographic metadata was included differed by source and by participant, and the metadata was provided uncurated.

Collaborating institutions collected whole blood in K2EDTA tubes following their own protocols. For TCRbeta analysis, collaborator samples were shipped as frozen whole blood, as isolated PBMCs, or as DNA extracted from either sample type. The junction carries 12 bases between V and J, which are trimmed by 3 bases and 4 bases respectively. The CDR3 holds 14 amino acids from the cysteine to the phenylalanine. Only the CDR3 DNA is retained, 42 bases long and in frame from the first base. According to the germline V gene (reference sequence), CDR1 reads LGHDT and CDR2 reads YNNKEL. TCRbeta CDR3 regions were amplified from genomic DNA by means of the immunoSEQ Assay, a bias-controlled multiplex PCR. Regarding the original processing steps: Within the assay, amplification of reference gene primers was used to estimate how many nucleated cells each sample contained. To quantify the absolute abundance of each unique TCRbeta CDR3 rearrangement, sequence reads were collapsed and filtered. Productive Simpson clonality was computed per sample as the square root of Simpson's diversity index over productive rearrangements. In its TCRdb copy, this immuneACCESS table keeps in-frame sequences only and misses some clones. Where compared with another copy, unresolved V genes explain less than half of these, and the others have no known cause. V, J and clone size are taken as reported in that table, and D and trimming were inferred from the DNA itself. The sample table records around 170,000 clones; 70% to 90% of these occur just once. Under 3.5% of the sample is taken by the ten largest.

Sample: peripheral blood. The rearrangement joined TRBV3-1 (or the pseudogene TRBV3-2) to TRBJ1-1; possibly the D gene is TRBD1, per 6 matching bases. The TCR sequence derives from a woman between 25 and 40 years old with active or convalescent COVID-19. The nucleotide sequence reads TGTGCCAGCAGCCATACAGGGAAAAGCACTGAAGCTTTCTTT. It encodes CASSHTGKSTEAFF.